This is a list of T cell receptor beta chains from one sample in a study of blood T cells in healthy people across ages. MiXCR, run by TCRdb on the 5' RACE reads, gives a single entry per CDR3 protein. The sample shows just over 800,000 distinct CDR3 sequences, around 68% of them seen only once. Material: blood. The receptors derive from a man aged 25 to 45 in good health. Each CDR3 is given with its conserved first and last residue. D genes are given only for firm matches. Some rows mark clone size as missing; the rest say once, few, many or name a class of expanded clone.

D: -; size: once; J: TRBJ2-5; length: 16; V: TRBV5-1; DNA: TGCGCCAGCAGCTTCCCTCCTCATGCGCCCCAAGAGACCCAGTACTTC; CDR3: CASSFPPHAPQETQYF
D: TRBD1; size: once; J: TRBJ1-3; length: 15; V: TRBV4-2; DNA: TGTGCCAGCAGCCGTGAGGGACAGGGGGAAAGCACCATATATTTT; CDR3: CASSREGQGESTIYF
D: -; size: -; J: TRBJ1-6; length: 14; V: TRBV15; DNA: TGTGCCACCAGCGGGGGGGCAGGCGGTTCACCCCTCCACTTT; CDR3: CATSGGAGGSPLHF
D: TRBD1; size: -; J: TRBJ2-6; length: 17; V: TRBV18; DNA: TGTGCCAGCTCACCAGGACAGGGAAACTCTGGGGCCGACGTCCTGACTTTC; CDR3: CASSPGQGNSGADVLTF
D: -; size: -; J: TRBJ2-1; length: 15; V: TRBV4-3; DNA: TGCGCCAGCAGCCTCCAGGGGTCCCCCTACAATGAGCAGTTCTTC; CDR3: CASSLQGSPYNEQFF
D: -; size: -; J: TRBJ1-2; length: 13; V: TRBV29-1; DNA: TGCAGCGTCAGAAACCCCGGCCCCTACGGCTACACCTTC; CDR3: CSVRNPGPYGYTF
D: -; size: -; J: TRBJ2-3; length: 15; V: TRBV15; DNA: TGTGCCACCAGCAAAGGTAACGGAGACACAGATACGCAGTATTTT; CDR3: CATSKGNGDTDTQYF
D: -; size: few; J: TRBJ1-4; length: 13; V: TRBV7-3; DNA: TGTGCCAGCATCCTCAGACACGATGAAAAACTGTTTTTT; CDR3: CASILRHDEKLFF
D: -; size: -; J: TRBJ1-1; length: 12; V: TRBV10-3; DNA: TGTGCCATCAGGCCTGGCGGCCCTGAAGCTTTCTTT; CDR3: CAIRPGGPEAFF
D: -; size: -; J: TRBJ2-1; length: 15; V: TRBV3-1; DNA: TGTGCCAGCAGCCAAGATAGGAGGGTTTGGGATGAGCAGTTCTTC; CDR3: CASSQDRRVWDEQFF
D: -; size: -; J: TRBJ2-5; length: 15; V: TRBV20-1; DNA: TGCAGTGCTCCCCCCGATAGGCTACCTGCAGAGACCCAGTACTTC; CDR3: CSAPPDRLPAETQYF
D: -; size: -; J: TRBJ1-2; length: 12; V: TRBV6-5; DNA: TGTGCCACCAAAGGAGCTAACGATGGCTACACCTTC; CDR3: CATKGANDGYTF
D: -; size: -; J: TRBJ2-1; length: 11; V: TRBV6-5; DNA: TGTGCCAGCAGGCGAAGGACTGAGCAGTTCTTC; CDR3: CASRRRTEQFF
D: TRBD2; size: -; J: TRBJ2-1; length: 15; V: TRBV4-3; DNA: TGCGCCAGCAGACACACTAGCGGGGGTCACAATGAGCAGTTCTTC; CDR3: CASRHTSGGHNEQFF
D: -; size: -; J: TRBJ2-2; length: 15; V: TRBV7-2; DNA: TGTGCCAGCAGCTTCGATGCGGGGAACACCGGGGAGCTGTTTTTT; CDR3: CASSFDAGNTGELFF
D: -; size: -; J: TRBJ2-1; length: 15; V: TRBV6-1; DNA: TGTGCCAGCAGTGTCAGGGATGCTGGTCACAATGAGCAGTTCTTC; CDR3: CASSVRDAGHNEQFF
D: -; size: few; J: TRBJ2-5; length: 14; V: TRBV7-2; DNA: TGTGCCAGCAGCTTCAGTTCAGGGAGAGAGACCCAGTACTTC; CDR3: CASSFSSGRETQYF
D: TRBD2; size: -; J: TRBJ2-5; length: 15; V: TRBV9; DNA: TGTGCCAGCAGCCCCATTGGCGGGGGACAAGAGACCCAGTACTTC; CDR3: CASSPIGGGQETQYF
D: TRBD2; size: -; J: TRBJ2-3; length: 16; V: TRBV10-3; DNA: TGTGCCATCAGTGAGTCGGACGGGGGGGCAGGTGATACGCAGTATTTT; CDR3: CAISESDGGAGDTQYF
D: -; size: -; J: TRBJ2-5; length: 15; V: TRBV11-2; DNA: TGTGCCAGCAGCTTAGGGGCTACAGGGAGGGAGACCCAGTACTTC; CDR3: CASSLGATGRETQYF
D: TRBD2; size: -; J: TRBJ2-2; length: 18; V: TRBV5-1; DNA: TGCGCCAGCAGCTTGGAACTAGCGGGGGCAACGAACACCGGGGAGCTGTTTTTT; CDR3: CASSLELAGATNTGELFF
D: TRBD1; size: -; J: TRBJ2-5; length: 14; V: TRBV10-3; DNA: TGTGCCATCAGTCCGGGACAGGTTGAAGAGACCCAGTACTTC; CDR3: CAISPGQVEETQYF
D: -; size: few; J: TRBJ2-7; length: 13; V: TRBV29-1; DNA: TGCAGCGTCGAGCTGACAGATTCCTACGAGCAGTACTTC; CDR3: CSVELTDSYEQYF
D: -; size: few; J: TRBJ1-2; length: 10; V: TRBV12-5; DNA: TGTGCTAGTGGTGGCTATGGCTACACCTTC; CDR3: CASGGYGYTF
D: TRBD1; size: -; J: TRBJ2-5; length: 15; V: TRBV4-3; DNA: TGCGCCAGCAGCCAAGCTGGGGACAGTCAAGAGACCCAGTACTTC; CDR3: CASSQAGDSQETQYF
D: TRBD2; size: -; J: TRBJ2-1; length: 17; V: TRBV4-3; DNA: TGCGCCAGCAGCCAAGAGGGAGCGGGGGGGTTCTACAATGAGCAGTTCTTC; CDR3: CASSQEGAGGFYNEQFF
D: -; size: -; J: TRBJ2-5; length: 14; V: TRBV5-1; DNA: TGCGCCAGCAGCGAGACAGTCGACCAAGAGACCCAGTACTTC; CDR3: CASSETVDQETQYF
D: -; size: few; J: TRBJ2-7; length: 13; V: TRBV5-1; DNA: TGCGCCAGCAGCTTATCGGGCAGGAACGAGCAGTACTTC; CDR3: CASSLSGRNEQYF
D: TRBD1; size: -; J: TRBJ1-6; length: 16; V: TRBV9; DNA: TGTGCCAGCAGCGGAATTCCGGGACAGACAAATTCACCCCTCCACTTT; CDR3: CASSGIPGQTNSPLHF
D: -; size: -; J: TRBJ2-4; length: 13; V: TRBV7-2; DNA: TGTGCCAGCAGCACCCAACAGGGAGACATTCAGTACTTC; CDR3: CASSTQQGDIQYF
D: -; size: -; J: TRBJ2-5; length: 12; V: TRBV24-1; DNA: TGTGCCACCAGTGGCGATCTAGAGACCCAGTACTTC; CDR3: CATSGDLETQYF
D: TRBD2; size: -; J: TRBJ2-2; length: 19; V: TRBV6-1; DNA: TGTGCCAGCAGCCCAATGATAGGACTAGCGGGGTCCAACACCGGGGAGCTGTTTTTT; CDR3: CASSPMIGLAGSNTGELFF
D: -; size: few; J: TRBJ2-5; length: 13; V: TRBV10-3; DNA: TGTGCCATCGGCGGGGCGGTTCGGGAGACCCAGTACTTC; CDR3: CAIGGAVRETQYF
D: -; size: -; J: TRBJ2-1; length: 13; V: TRBV7-9; DNA: TGTGCCAGCAGCTTAGAATCTCACAATGAGCAGTTCTTC; CDR3: CASSLESHNEQFF
D: -; size: few; J: TRBJ1-5; length: 14; V: TRBV27; DNA: TGTGCCAGCAGTTCGACGGGTCCCGAGTTGCCCCAGCATTTT; CDR3: CASSSTGPELPQHF
D: TRBD1; size: -; J: TRBJ2-5; length: 16; V: TRBV24-1; DNA: TGTGCCACCAGTGCGGATAGACAGGGGCCGCAAGAGACCCAGTACTTC; CDR3: CATSADRQGPQETQYF
D: TRBD2; size: -; J: TRBJ2-7; length: 15; V: TRBV5-5; DNA: TGTGCCAGCAGCCCCGTGTTAGCGGGGTCCTACGAGCAGTACTTC; CDR3: CASSPVLAGSYEQYF
D: TRBD2; size: -; J: TRBJ2-1; length: 15; V: TRBV20-1; DNA: TGCAGTGCGCGGGCCGGGACTAGCGGGGGCAGTGAGCAGTTCTTC; CDR3: CSARAGTSGGSEQFF
D: -; size: -; J: TRBJ2-5; length: 13; V: TRBV7-7; DNA: TGTGCCAGCGGCGTCGACCCGCAAGAGACCCAGTACTTC; CDR3: CASGVDPQETQYF
D: TRBD1; size: -; J: TRBJ1-6; length: 16; V: TRBV27; DNA: TGTGCCAGCAGTCTAACGCGACAGGGGGCAAATTCACCCCTCCACTTT; CDR3: CASSLTRQGANSPLHF
D: -; size: -; J: TRBJ2-1; length: 16; V: TRBV6-2/TRBV6-3; DNA: TGTGCCAGCAGTTACCTCTTAGGCGCTAATTACAATGAGCAGTTCTTC; CDR3: CASSYLLGANYNEQFF
D: -; size: few; J: TRBJ1-2; length: 16; V: TRBV5-1; DNA: TGCGCCAGCAGCTTGGCAGCCGGGGGGGTTGACTATGGCTACACCTTC; CDR3: CASSLAAGGVDYGYTF
D: TRBD2; size: -; J: TRBJ2-4; length: 13; V: TRBV11-2; DNA: TGTGCCAGCAGCCTCGGACTAGACGACATTCAGTACTTC; CDR3: CASSLGLDDIQYF
D: TRBD2; size: -; J: TRBJ2-5; length: 16; V: TRBV27; DNA: TGTGCCAGCAGGACCCTCCGACTAGCGGGGGAAGAGACCCAGTACTTC; CDR3: CASRTLRLAGEETQYF